Below are 9 T cell receptor beta chains sequenced from a single sample in a study of blood T cell repertoires in COVID-19 (dated by TCRdb to about 2020). Libraries were built with the immunoSEQ multiplex PCR assay. The immuneACCESS repertoire file appears here via TCRdb, limited to in-frame rearrangements. These files lack a portion of the clones; in checked studies, under half of the deficit traces to unresolved V genes, and the cause of the others is not known. The sample table contains tens of thousands of clones; only one count was recorded for about 87% of them. The top ten hold around 6.3% of the sample. Specimen: peripheral blood. The receptors originated from a man aged 55 to 70 with acute or convalescent COVID-19.

This clone was counted once. The chain combines TRBV9 with TRBJ2-1; TRBD1 matches at 8 bases. CDR3 length equals 14 residues. With V trimmed by 4 bases and J by 9 bases, 9 bases remained unmatched. From germline, CDR1 is SGDLS and CDR2 YYNGEE. CDR3 coding DNA: TGTGCCAGCAGCAAGGACAGGGTAAAGGGTGAGCAGTTCTTC. The encoded protein is CASSKDRVKGEQFF.

V usage is TRBV5-6 and J usage is TRBJ1-2; 9 nucleotides line up with TRBD1. The CDR3 runs 18 residues. The germline gives CDR1 SGHDT, CDR2 YYEEEE. The ends lost 5 bases at V and 4 bases at J; junction bases unmatched: 18. This CDR3 is CASRTKLGTGTPVYGYTF. CDR3 nucleotides: TGTGCCAGCAGAACAAAGCTCGGGACAGGGACTCCGGTCTATGGCTACACCTTC.

The gene calls are TRBV6-5 and TRBJ1-5; weak D call: TRBD1 (5 bases). Germline-derived CDR1 and CDR2 are MNHEY and SVGAGI. The CDR3 covers 13 residues. V was cut by 3 bases and J by 4 bases, with 7 bases left in between. The CDR3 reads CASSYGGNQPQHF. The CDR3 bases are TGTGCCAGCAGTTATGGGGGGAATCAGCCCCAGCATTTT.

The rearrangement joins TRBV9 to TRBJ2-3; 9 bases line up with TRBD1. The CDR3 loop spans 16 amino acids. Germline V gene lookup returns CDR1 SGDLS and CDR2 YYNGEE. V gave up 0 bases and J gave up 3 bases; unmatched junction bases: 5. CDR3 coding DNA: TGTGCCAGCAGCGTAGGAGGGACAGGGAAAACAGATACGCAGTATTTT. This sequence encodes CASSVGGTGKTDTQYF.

The rearrangement uses TRBV6-1 and TRBJ2-3; TRBD1 matches at 10 bases. V lost 1 base and J lost 11; bases outside the gene matches: 12. The germline V gene has CDR1 MNHNS and CDR2 SASEGT. This CDR3 spans 16 amino acids. The DNA of the CDR3 is TGTGCCAGCAGTGAAGGGGACAGGGGCGCAGGTCCAGGGCAGTATTTT. It encodes CASSEGDRGAGPGQYF.

The chain has TRBV15 and TRBJ1-1; D gene uncertain. Deletions cut 5 bases from V and 0 bases from J, with 7 bases between. CDR1 and CDR2 (germline): LNHNV, YYDKDF (reference sequence). There are 13 residues in the CDR3. The CDR3: CATSEFMNTEAFF. The DNA of the CDR3 is TGTGCCACCAGCGAGTTCATGAACACTGAAGCTTTCTTT.

This clone was detected once. The chain uses TRBV28 and TRBJ1-6, with a weak D call TRBD1 (5 bases). V was cut by 6 bases and J by 5 bases, with 14 bases left in between. The CDR3 loop spans 15 amino acids. CDR1 and CDR2 from the germline V gene are MDHEN and SYDVKM. Written as DNA, the CDR3 is TGTGCCAGCAGCCTAGCGGGACCGAATAATTCACCCCTCCACTTT. Amino acids: CASSLAGPNNSPLHF.

This clone is a singleton in its sample. CDR3 bases: TGTGCCAGCAGTGAATCGACAGTCGAGGAAAAACTGTTTTTT. As protein: CASSESTVEEKLFF. The chain combines TRBV25-1 with TRBJ1-4, with D tentatively TRBD1 (5 bases). The V end was cut by 1 base, the J end by 8 bases, with 11 bases between. Per germline, CDR1 MGHDK and CDR2 SYGVNS. This CDR3 region has 14 residues.

This chain connects TRBV5-5 to TRBJ1-6; weak D call: TRBD1 (6 bases). Germline V gene data show CDR1 as SGHKS and CDR2 as YYEKEE (reference sequence). This CDR3 is 16 amino acids long. Trimming took 1 base from V and 9 from J, leaving 17 bases between them. The CDR3, as DNA: TGTGCCAGCAGCTTGCGGGGGGCCTCCTCTAGTTCACCCCTCCACTTT. It encodes CASSLRGASSSSPLHF.